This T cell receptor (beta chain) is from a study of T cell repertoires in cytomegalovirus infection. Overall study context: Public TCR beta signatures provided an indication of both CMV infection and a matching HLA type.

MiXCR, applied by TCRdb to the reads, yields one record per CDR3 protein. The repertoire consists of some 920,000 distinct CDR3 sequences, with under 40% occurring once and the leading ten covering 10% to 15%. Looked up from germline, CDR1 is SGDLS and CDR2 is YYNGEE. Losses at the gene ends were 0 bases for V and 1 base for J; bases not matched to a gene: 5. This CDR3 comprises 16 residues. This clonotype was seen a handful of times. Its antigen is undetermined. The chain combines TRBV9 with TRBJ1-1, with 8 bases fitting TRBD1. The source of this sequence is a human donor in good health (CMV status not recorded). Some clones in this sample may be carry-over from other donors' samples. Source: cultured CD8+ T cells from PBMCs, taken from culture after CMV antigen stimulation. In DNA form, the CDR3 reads TGTGCCAGCAGCGTAGTTTACAGGGGGAGGAACACTGAAGCTTTCTTT. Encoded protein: CASSVVYRGRNTEAFF.